This T cell receptor beta chain comes out of a study of T cells in Graves' hyperthyroidism and ophthalmopathy. General study findings and limits: Through a model of 13 V-J features, ophthalmopathy was separated from stable hyperthyroidism. Most thyroid clonotypes expanded above 0.001 appeared in blood too. The model foresaw ophthalmopathy a median about 6.5 months prior to onset.

Source material for PBMCs was 9 to 10 ml fresh peripheral blood. This clonotype was picked up many times. Its specificity is not known. V gave up 0 bases and J gave up 0 bases, with 6 bases separating them. Germline CDR1 reads SGHRS; CDR2 reads YFSETQ. The CDR3 extends over 15 amino acids. Amplification yielded TCR beta CDR3 regions, with RNA transcripts as the source. Primed by the HTBI set, a first-round RT-PCR was run on the TCR CDR3. Via MiXCR, TCRdb re-called the multiplex PCR reads, giving one row per CDR3 protein. Altogether about 350,000 distinct CDR3 sequences are present, 18% being singletons, with the ten largest covering less than 20%.

Material: blood. The chain employs TRBV5-1 and TRBJ2-2, with D unresolved. The receptor was isolated from a woman aged 40 to 49 with Graves' ophthalmopathy. CDR3 DNA sequence: TGCGCCAGCAGCTTGGATCGGACGAACACCGGGGAGCTGTTTTTT. Encoded protein: CASSLDRTNTGELFF.